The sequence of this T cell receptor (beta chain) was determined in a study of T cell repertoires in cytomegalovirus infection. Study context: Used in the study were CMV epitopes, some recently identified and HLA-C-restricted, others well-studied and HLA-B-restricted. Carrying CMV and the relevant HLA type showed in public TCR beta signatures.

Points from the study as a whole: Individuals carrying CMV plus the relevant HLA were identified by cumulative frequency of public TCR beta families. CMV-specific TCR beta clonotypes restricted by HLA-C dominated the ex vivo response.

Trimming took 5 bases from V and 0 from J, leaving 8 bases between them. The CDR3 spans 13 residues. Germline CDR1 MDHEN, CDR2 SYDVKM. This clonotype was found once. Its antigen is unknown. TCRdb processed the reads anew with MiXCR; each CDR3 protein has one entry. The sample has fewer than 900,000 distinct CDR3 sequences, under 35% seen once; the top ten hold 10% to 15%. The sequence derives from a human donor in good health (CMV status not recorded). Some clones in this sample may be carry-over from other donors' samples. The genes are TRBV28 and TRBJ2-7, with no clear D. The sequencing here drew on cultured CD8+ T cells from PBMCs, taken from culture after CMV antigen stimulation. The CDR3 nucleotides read TGTGCCAGCAGTCACCGTATCTCCTACGAGCAGTACTTC. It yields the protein CASSHRISYEQYF.